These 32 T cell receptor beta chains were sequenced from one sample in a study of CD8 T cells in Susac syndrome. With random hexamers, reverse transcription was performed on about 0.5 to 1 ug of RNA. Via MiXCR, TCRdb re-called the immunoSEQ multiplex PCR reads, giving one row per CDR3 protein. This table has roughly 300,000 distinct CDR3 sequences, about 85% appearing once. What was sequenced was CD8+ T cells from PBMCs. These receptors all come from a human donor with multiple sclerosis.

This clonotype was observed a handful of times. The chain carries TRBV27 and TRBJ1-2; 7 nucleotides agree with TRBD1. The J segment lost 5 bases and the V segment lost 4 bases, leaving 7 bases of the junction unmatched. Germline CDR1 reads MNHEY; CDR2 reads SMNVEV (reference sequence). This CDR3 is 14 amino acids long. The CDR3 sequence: CASSSQTGMYGYTF. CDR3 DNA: TGTGCCAGCAGTTCACAGACAGGGATGTATGGCTACACCTTC.

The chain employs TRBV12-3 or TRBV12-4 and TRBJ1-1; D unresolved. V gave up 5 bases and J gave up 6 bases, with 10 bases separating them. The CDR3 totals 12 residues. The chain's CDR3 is CASSGPYPEAFF. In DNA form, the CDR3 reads TGTGCCAGCAGTGGACCTTACCCTGAAGCTTTCTTT.

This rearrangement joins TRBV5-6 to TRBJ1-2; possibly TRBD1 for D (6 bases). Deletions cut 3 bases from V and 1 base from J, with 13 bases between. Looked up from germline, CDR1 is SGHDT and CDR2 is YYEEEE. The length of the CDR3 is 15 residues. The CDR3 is CASSSRTDCNYGYTF. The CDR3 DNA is TGTGCCAGCAGCTCCCGGACAGATTGTAACTATGGCTACACCTTC.

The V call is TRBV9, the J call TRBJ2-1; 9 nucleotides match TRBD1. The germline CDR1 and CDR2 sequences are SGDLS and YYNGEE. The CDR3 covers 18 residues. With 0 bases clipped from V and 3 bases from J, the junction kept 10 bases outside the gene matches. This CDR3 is CASSVGIVGDRDYNEQFF. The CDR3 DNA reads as TGTGCCAGCAGCGTAGGGATTGTAGGGGACAGGGACTACAATGAGCAGTTCTTC.

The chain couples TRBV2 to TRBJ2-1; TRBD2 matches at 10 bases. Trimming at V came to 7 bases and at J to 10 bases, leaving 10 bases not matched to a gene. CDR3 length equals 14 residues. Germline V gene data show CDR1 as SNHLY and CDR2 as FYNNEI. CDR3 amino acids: CASKGAGGPGEQFF. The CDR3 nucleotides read TGTGCCAGCAAAGGAGCGGGAGGGCCAGGGGAGCAGTTCTTC.

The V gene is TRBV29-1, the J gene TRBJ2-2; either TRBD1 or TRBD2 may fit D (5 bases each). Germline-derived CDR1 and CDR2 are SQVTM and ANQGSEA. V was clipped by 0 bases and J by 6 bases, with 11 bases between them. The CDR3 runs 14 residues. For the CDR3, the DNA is TGCAGCGTTGAAGAGGGGACGGGCGCCGGGGAGCTGTTTTTT. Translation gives CSVEEGTGAGELFF.

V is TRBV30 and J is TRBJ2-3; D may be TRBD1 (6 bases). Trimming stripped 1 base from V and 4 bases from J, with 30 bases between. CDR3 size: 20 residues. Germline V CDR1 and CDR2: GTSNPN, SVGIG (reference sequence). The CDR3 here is CAWSGAGQRVGFIHPDTQYF. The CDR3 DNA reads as TGTGCCTGGAGTGGAGCAGGACAGAGGGTGGGGTTTATCCATCCAGATACGCAGTATTTT. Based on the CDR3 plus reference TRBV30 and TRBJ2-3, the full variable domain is SQTIHQWPATLVQPVGSPLSLECTVEGTSNPNLYWYRQAAGRGLQLLFYSVGIGQISSEVPQNLSASRPQDRQFILSSKKLLLSDSGFYLCAWSGAGQRVGFIHPDTQYFGPGTRLTVL.

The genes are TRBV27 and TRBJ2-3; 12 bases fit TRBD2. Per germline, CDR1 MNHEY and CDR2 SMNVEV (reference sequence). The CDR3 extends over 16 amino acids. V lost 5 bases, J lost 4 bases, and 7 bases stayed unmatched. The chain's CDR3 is CASSIILAGGSDTQYF. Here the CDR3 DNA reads TGTGCCAGCAGTATCATACTAGCGGGAGGCTCAGATACGCAGTATTTT.

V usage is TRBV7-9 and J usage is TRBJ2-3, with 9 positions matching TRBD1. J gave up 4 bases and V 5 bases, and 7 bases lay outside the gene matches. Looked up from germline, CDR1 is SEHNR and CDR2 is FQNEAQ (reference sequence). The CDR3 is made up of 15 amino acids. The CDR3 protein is CASSPGQGIADTQYF. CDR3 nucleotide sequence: TGTGCCAGCAGCCCGGGACAGGGAATAGCAGATACGCAGTATTTT.

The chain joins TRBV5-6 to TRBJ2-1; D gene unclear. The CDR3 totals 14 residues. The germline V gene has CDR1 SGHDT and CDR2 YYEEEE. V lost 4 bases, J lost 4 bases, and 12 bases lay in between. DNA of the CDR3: TGTGCCAGCAGCCTCGCTTGGGGTTACAATGAGCAGTTCTTC. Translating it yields CASSLAWGYNEQFF.

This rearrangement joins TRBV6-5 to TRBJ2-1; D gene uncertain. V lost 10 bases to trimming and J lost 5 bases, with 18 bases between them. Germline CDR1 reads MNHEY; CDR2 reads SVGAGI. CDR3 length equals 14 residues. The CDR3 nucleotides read TGTGCCAACTGTCGCTCAAAGATCAACAATGAGCAGTTCTTC. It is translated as CANCRSKINNEQFF.

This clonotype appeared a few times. The CDR3 DNA reads TGCGCCAGCAGCTTGGAGCCGGTCTATGGCTACACCTTC. As protein: CASSLEPVYGYTF. The chain joins TRBV5-1 to TRBJ1-2; D not resolved. This CDR3 region has 13 residues. V gave up 0 bases and J gave up 4 bases, with 7 bases separating them. The V gene's germline CDR1 is SGHRS and CDR2 YFSETQ.

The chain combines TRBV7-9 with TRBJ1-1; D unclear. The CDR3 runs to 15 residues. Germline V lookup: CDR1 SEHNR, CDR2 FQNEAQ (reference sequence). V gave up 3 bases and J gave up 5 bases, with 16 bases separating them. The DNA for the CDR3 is TGTGCCAGCAGCTTGGCATCAGGCGTTGAGACTGAAGCTTTCTTT. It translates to CASSLASGVETEAFF. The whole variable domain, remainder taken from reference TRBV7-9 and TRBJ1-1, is DTGVSQNPRHKITKRGQNVTFRCDPISEHNRLYWYRQTLGQGPEFLTYFQNEAQLEKSRLLSDRFSAERPKGSFSTLEIQRTEQGDSAMYLCASSLASGVETEAFFGQGTRLTVV.

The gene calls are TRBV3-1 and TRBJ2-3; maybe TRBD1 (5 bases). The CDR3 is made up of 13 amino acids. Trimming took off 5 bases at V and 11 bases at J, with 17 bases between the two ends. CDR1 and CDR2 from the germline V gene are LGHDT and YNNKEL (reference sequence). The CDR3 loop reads CASSWAGQEGQYF. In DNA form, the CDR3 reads TGTGCCAGCAGCTGGGCAGGGCAAGAAGGGCAGTATTTT.

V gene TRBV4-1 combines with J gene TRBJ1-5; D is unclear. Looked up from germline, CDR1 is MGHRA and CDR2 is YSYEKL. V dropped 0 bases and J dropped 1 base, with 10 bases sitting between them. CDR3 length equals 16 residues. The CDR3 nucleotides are TGCGCCAGCAGCCAAGATAACGTGAACAGCAATCAGCCCCAGCATTTT. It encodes CASSQDNVNSNQPQHF.

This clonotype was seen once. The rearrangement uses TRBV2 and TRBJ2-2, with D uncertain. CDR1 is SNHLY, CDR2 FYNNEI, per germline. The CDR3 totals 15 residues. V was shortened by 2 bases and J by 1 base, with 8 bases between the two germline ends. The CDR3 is CASSETRVNTGELFF. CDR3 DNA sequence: TGTGCCAGCAGTGAAACACGAGTGAACACCGGGGAGCTGTTTTTT.

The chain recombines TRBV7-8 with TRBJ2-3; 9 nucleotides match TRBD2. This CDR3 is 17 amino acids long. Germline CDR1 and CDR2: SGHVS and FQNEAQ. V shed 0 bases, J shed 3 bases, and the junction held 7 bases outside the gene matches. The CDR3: CASSLALAGMLTDTQYF. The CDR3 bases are TGTGCCAGCAGCTTAGCTCTAGCGGGAATGTTGACAGATACGCAGTATTTT.

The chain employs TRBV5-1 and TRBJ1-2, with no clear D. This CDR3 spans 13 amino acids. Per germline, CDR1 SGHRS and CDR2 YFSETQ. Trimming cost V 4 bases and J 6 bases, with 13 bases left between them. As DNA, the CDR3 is TGCGCCAGCAGCGTTGGTCGGAGGGATGGCTACACCTTC. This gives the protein CASSVGRRDGYTF.

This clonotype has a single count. Written as DNA, the CDR3 is TGCGCCAGCAGCCTAACGCTCCCGGGACAGGGCTCGAACACCGGGGAGCTGTTTTTT. Its protein is CASSLTLPGQGSNTGELFF. The chain joins TRBV5-1 to TRBJ2-2, with 9 bases fitting TRBD1. This CDR3 is built from 19 residues. The germline gives CDR1 SGHRS, CDR2 YFSETQ. V lost 4 bases, J lost 0 bases, and 13 bases stayed unmatched. The full variable domain, with the rest looked up from reference TRBV5-1 and TRBJ2-2, is KAGVTQTPRYLIKTRGQQVTLSCSPISGHRSVSWYQQTPGQGLQFLFEYFSETQRNKGNFPGRFSGRQFSNSRSEMNVSTLELGDSALYLCASSLTLPGQGSNTGELFFGEGSRLTVL.

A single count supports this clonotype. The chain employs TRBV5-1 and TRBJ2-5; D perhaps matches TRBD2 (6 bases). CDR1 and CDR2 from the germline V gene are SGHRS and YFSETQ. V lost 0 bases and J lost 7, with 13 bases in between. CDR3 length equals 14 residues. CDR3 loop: CASSLEAVGGTQYF. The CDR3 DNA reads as TGCGCCAGCAGCTTGGAAGCGGTGGGGGGGACCCAGTACTTC. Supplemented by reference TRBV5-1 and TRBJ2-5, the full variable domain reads KAGVTQTPRYLIKTRGQQVTLSCSPISGHRSVSWYQQTPGQGLQFLFEYFSETQRNKGNFPGRFSGRQFSNSRSEMNVSTLELGDSALYLCASSLEAVGGTQYFGPGTRLLVL.

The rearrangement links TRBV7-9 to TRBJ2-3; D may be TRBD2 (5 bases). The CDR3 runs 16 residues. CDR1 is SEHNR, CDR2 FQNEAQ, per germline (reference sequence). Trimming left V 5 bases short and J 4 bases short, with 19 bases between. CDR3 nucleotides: TGTGCCAGCAGCCGCTTTCGGCGGGTTGTCGCAGATACGCAGTATTTT. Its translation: CASSRFRRVVADTQYF.

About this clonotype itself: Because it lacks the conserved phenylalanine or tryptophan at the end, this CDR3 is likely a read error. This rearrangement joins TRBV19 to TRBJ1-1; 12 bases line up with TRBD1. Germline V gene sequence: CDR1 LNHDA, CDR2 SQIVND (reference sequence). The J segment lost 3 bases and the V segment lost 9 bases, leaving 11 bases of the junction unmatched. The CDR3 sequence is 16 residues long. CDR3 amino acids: CASRPGQGAIYTEAFI. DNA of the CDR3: TGTGCCAGCCGACCGGGACAGGGGGCTATCTACACTGAAGCTTTCATT.

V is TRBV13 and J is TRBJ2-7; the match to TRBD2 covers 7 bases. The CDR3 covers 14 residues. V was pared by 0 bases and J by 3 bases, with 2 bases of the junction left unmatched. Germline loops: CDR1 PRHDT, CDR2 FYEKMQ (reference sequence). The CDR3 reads CASSLGGRSYEQYF. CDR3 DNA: TGTGCCAGCAGCTTAGGCGGGAGGAGCTACGAGCAGTACTTC.

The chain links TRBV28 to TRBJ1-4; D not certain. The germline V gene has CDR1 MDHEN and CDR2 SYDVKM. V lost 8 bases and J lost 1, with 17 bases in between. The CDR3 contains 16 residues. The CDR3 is CASESGRIGTNEKLFF. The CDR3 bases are TGTGCCAGCGAGTCCGGCCGAATAGGAACTAATGAAAAACTGTTTTTT.

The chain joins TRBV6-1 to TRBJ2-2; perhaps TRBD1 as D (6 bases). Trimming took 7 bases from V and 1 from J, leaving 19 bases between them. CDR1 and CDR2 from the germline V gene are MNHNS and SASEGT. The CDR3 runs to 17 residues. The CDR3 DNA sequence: TGTGCCAGCACTCCCCGAGTGGGACACTTGAACACCGGGGAGCTGTTTTTT. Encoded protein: CASTPRVGHLNTGELFF.

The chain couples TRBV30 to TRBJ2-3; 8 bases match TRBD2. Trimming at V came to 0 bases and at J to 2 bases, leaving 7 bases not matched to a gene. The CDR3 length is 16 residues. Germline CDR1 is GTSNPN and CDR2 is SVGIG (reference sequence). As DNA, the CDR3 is TGTGCCTGGAGTGTCGCGGGACTAGATTTCACAGATACGCAGTATTTT. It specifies CAWSVAGLDFTDTQYF.

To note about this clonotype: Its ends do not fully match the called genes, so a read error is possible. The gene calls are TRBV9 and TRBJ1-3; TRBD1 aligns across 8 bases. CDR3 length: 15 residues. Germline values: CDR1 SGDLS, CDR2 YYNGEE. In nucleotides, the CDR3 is TGTGCCAGCAGCGCAGACAGGGGCTCTGGAAACACCGTATATTTT. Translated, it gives CASSADRGSGNTVYF.

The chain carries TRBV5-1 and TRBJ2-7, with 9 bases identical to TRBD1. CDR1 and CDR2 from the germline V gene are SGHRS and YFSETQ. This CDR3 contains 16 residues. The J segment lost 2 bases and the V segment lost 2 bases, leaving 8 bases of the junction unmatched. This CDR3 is CASSFATGGLPYEQYF. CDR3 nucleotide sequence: TGCGCCAGCAGCTTTGCGACAGGGGGTCTCCCCTACGAGCAGTACTTC.

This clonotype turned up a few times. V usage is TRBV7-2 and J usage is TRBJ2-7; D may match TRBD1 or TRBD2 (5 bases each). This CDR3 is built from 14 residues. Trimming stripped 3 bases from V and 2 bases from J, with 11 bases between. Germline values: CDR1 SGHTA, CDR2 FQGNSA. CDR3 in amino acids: CASSFRDGPYEQYF. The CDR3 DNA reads TGTGCCAGCAGCTTTAGGGACGGCCCCTACGAGCAGTACTTC. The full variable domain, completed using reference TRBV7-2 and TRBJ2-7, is GAGVSQSPSNKVTEKGKDVELRCDPISGHTALYWYRQSLGQGLEFLIYFQGNSAPDKSGLPSDRFSAERTGGSVSTLTIQRTQQEDSAVYLCASSFRDGPYEQYFGPGTRLTVT.

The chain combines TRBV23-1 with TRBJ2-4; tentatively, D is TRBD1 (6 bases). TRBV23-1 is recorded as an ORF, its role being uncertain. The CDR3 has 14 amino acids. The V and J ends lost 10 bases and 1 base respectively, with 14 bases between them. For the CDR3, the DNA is TGCGCCAACTCTACAGGGCCGGCCAAAAACATTCAGTACTTC. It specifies CANSTGPAKNIQYF.

CDR3 nucleotides: TGTGCCAGCAGTTACTCGAGCCCCGGGGAGCAGTTCTTC. It codes for CASSYSSPGEQFF. This rearrangement joins TRBV6-5 to TRBJ2-1; the D is unclear. The V gene lost 0 bases and the J gene lost 10 bases, with 10 bases spanning the gap. From germline, CDR1 is MNHEY and CDR2 SVGAGI. CDR3 length: 13 residues.

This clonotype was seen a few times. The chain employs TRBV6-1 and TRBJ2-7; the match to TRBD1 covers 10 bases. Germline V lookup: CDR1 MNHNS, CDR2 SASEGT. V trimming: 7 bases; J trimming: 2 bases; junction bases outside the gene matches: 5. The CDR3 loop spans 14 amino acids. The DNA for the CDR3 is TGTGCCAGCACCCCGGACAGGGGGACCTACGAGCAGTACTTC. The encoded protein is CASTPDRGTYEQYF.